This T cell receptor beta chain stems from a study of cytomegalovirus exposure and HLA in healthy donors. Study in general: Across 350 to 400 genotyped donors, just over 80% landed in the Caucasian-associated ancestry cluster. Study-level points and caveats: Later analysis showed most CMV-associated TCR beta chains appearing HLA-restricted.

The J segment lost 8 bases and the V segment lost 2 bases, leaving 16 bases of the junction unmatched. There are 17 residues in the CDR3. CDR1 is SGHDN, CDR2 FVKESK, per germline. As for this clone: Its antigen is still unknown.

PCR primers comprised 60 Vbeta and 13 Jbeta primers. Assay used: immunoSEQ multiplex PCR; TCRdb lists only in-frame clones, some missing. The table includes about 67,000 clones, roughly 80% detected once. The chain employs TRBV14 and TRBJ1-2; 8 bases are a match to TRBD1. Sequencing was carried out using PBMCs. The origin of this receptor is a woman aged 25 to 45 in good health and CMV-seronegative. CDR3 in DNA: TGTGCCAGCAGCCAATTCCGGACAGGGATCGTACCTTTAGGCTACACCTTC. Protein product: CASSQFRTGIVPLGYTF. The full variable domain, with the rest looked up from reference TRBV14 and TRBJ1-2, is EAGVTQFPSHSVIEKGQTVTLRCDPISGHDNLYWYRRVMGKEIKFLLHFVKESKQDESGMPNNRFLAERTGGTYSTLKVQPAELEDSGVYFCASSQFRTGIVPLGYTFGSGTRLTVV.